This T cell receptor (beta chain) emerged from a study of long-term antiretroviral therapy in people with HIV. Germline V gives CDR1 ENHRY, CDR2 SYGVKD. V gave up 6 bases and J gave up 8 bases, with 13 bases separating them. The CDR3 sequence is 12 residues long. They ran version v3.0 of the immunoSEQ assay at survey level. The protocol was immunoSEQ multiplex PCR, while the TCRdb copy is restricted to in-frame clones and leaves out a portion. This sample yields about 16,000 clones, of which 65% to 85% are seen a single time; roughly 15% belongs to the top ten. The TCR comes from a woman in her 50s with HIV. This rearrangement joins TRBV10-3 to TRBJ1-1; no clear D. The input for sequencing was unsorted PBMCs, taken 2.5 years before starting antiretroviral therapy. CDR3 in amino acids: CAISVTNAEAFF. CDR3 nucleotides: TGTGCCATCAGCGTTACAAATGCGGAAGCTTTCTTT.